This entry is about one TCR beta chain. Its cognate antigen is unknown. TCRdb re-analysed the 5' RACE reads in MiXCR, keeping a single row per CDR3 protein. The table shows 95,000 to 150,000 distinct CDR3 sequences, with about 8.4% occurring only once. The entry originates in a study of T cells after yellow fever vaccination. Findings and caveats of the study: Abundant contaminating clonotypes from the bulk population could appear in FACS-sorted repertoires. The CD4 and CD8 compartments had a small share of their clonotypes in common.

Unmatched junction bases numbered 7, after V lost 6 bases and J lost 4 bases. The CDR3 runs 16 residues. Germline V gene data show CDR1 as MRHNA and CDR2 as SNTAGT. The source material was CD8+ T cells sorted from PBMCs, sampled on the day of the yellow fever booster vaccination. The sequence derives from a man younger than 35 who received the YFV17D yellow fever vaccine. The J gene is TRBJ2-3, the V gene TRBV6-4, with 13 positions matching TRBD2. CDR3 coding DNA: TGTGCCAGCAGCCTCACTAGCGGGGGGGCATCAGATACGCAGTATTTT. Amino acid sequence: CASSLTSGGASDTQYF.